Listed below are T cell receptor beta chains from one sample, sequenced in a study of T cells expressing NK-cell markers. TCRdb reworked the 5' RACE reads into one entry per CDR3 protein, no DNA. The sample is made up of about 390,000 distinct CDR3 sequences, and the top ten hold about 10% of it. Sequenced sample: blood T cells: a sorted CD56 or NKG2C T cell subset, CD4+ or CD8+ T cells, or bulk PBMC T cells (not recorded which). The source of these receptors is a woman between 50 and 59 years old in good health. The CDR3 runs from the conserved cysteine through the conserved F or W. The order of the fields is V gene, J gene, CDR3 protein.

TRBV12-3/TRBV12-4,TRBJ2-7,CASGQGPYEQYF
TRBV29-1,TRBJ2-1,CSAMEGTSTPEQFF
TRBV29-1,TRBJ1-2,CSVGQGVGGYTF
TRBV4-1,TRBJ1-2,CASSQERVENYGYTF
TRBV5-5,TRBJ2-1,CASRLGTMRGYNEQFF
TRBV4-1,TRBJ2-7,CASSREISGTDFYEQYF
TRBV28,TRBJ2-1,CASEYGSYNEQFF
TRBV5-1,TRBJ2-7,CASSRPRSSGYYEQYF
TRBV3-1,TRBJ2-1,CASSAGAGVYNEQFF
TRBV24-1,TRBJ2-1,CATSDYGTAVRNEQFF
TRBV20-1,TRBJ2-5,CSARDPREAQETQYF
TRBV7-9,TRBJ2-7,CASSYSTASWRYF
TRBV25-1,TRBJ1-2,CASSVSGGSYTF
TRBV14,TRBJ2-5,CASSQERVGPQETQYF
TRBV12-3/TRBV12-4,TRBJ2-1,CASRWLSGTEQFF
TRBV11-3,TRBJ2-7,CASSPHPAGYEQYF
TRBV5-8,TRBJ2-1,CASSLGGLRLFYNEQFF
TRBV3-1,TRBJ2-7,CASSQVSSPTYEQYF
TRBV14,TRBJ2-7,CASSHIGGAQDEQYF
TRBV5-1,TRBJ2-6,CASSLPGVAPSSGANVLTF
TRBV4-1,TRBJ1-5,CASSQDGVSQPQHF
TRBV19,TRBJ2-7,CASGSRDKRGYEQYF
TRBV7-8,TRBJ2-2,CASSPRASGRAGELFF
TRBV12-3/TRBV12-4,TRBJ1-1,CASSFRDSEAFF
TRBV12-3/TRBV12-4,TRBJ1-4,CASSPDREQKLFF
TRBV2,TRBJ2-1,CASSDGGPRYNEQFF
TRBV5-1,TRBJ2-3,CASSPGLRDTQYF
TRBV9,TRBJ2-7,CASSAFSGRVGEQYF
TRBV29-1,TRBJ1-6,CSVRTGYNSPLHF
TRBV28,TRBJ1-2,CASGGWGNYGYTF
TRBV12-3/TRBV12-4,TRBJ2-3,CASNPSGSTDTQYF
TRBV7-9,TRBJ2-1,CASSPPPSREQFF
TRBV29-1,TRBJ2-4,CSVEDLQNGGKNIQYF
TRBV30,TRBJ2-7,CAWMRGNEQYF
TRBV4-1,TRBJ2-1,CASSQRAGDWNEQFF
TRBV11-3,TRBJ2-5,CASSVLRSETQYF
TRBV20-1,TRBJ2-5,CSAHRIAGKETQYF
TRBV18,TRBJ2-1,CASSPPVSGLANEQFF
TRBV19,TRBJ1-3,CASSIPQGPGNTIYF
TRBV5-1,TRBJ2-2,CASSLTSGTNTGELFF
TRBV5-1,TRBJ2-1,CASSLGGLAGPSRIEQFF
TRBV29-1,TRBJ1-5,CSVAQGAGQNQPQHF
TRBV12-3/TRBV12-4,TRBJ2-3,CASSLTRRGLAGGLDTQYF
TRBV4-1,TRBJ1-6,CASSPLVGNSPLHF
TRBV7-2,TRBJ2-2,CASSLQDRVAGELFF
TRBV6-4,TRBJ2-1,CASSDRTGNEQFF
TRBV29-1,TRBJ1-1,CSVGTGLNTEAFF